This T cell receptor beta chain is from a study of blood T cell repertoires in COVID-19. The wider study: The origin of the acute and convalescent COVID-19 samples was the United States, Italy and Spain. In each case, the material was cDNA or gDNA derived from T cells, B-cell-depleted T cells, or PBMCs.

Seattle's enrolled individuals joined amid active infection and were then monitored longitudinally. This clone was observed a single time. The CDR3 loop spans 13 amino acids. Looked up from germline, CDR1 is MGHDK and CDR2 is SYGVNS. Some clones are missing from TCRdb's copy, which holds only in-frame ones; the method was immunoSEQ multiplex PCR. The sample lists 95,000 to 150,000 clones, around 90% seen once, with 3.8% in the top ten. The chain joins TRBV25-1 to TRBJ1-3; D is unresolved. Sequencing was performed on peripheral blood. The receptor was isolated from a woman aged 55-70 years with COVID-19, enrolled during active disease. The CDR3: CASRISSGNTIYF. In DNA, the CDR3 is TGTGCTTCTCGAATCAGCTCTGGAAACACCATATATTTT.